The present TCR beta chain was sequenced within a study of blood T cell repertoires in COVID-19. Sequencing was performed with immunoSEQ multiplex PCR; in TCRdb, only in-frame clones are kept and a portion is missing. The data hold roughly 340,000 clones, with about nine tenths observed a single time. Germline CDR1 and CDR2: SGHDT and YYEEEE. V lost 0 bases and J lost 2, with 6 bases in between. The CDR3 runs to 14 residues. The source material was peripheral blood. The V call is TRBV5-6, the J call TRBJ1-3, with D tentatively TRBD1 (5 bases). This receptor was taken from a woman aged 50 to 60 with COVID-19, enrolled during active disease. CDR3 amino acids: CASSLGQTGNTIYF. CDR3 nucleotides: TGTGCCAGCAGCTTGGGACAGACTGGAAACACCATATATTTT.